The clone carrying this TCR beta chain was recorded once. Its specificity is not known. The sample originates from a study of cytomegalovirus exposure and HLA in healthy donors. General study findings and limits: The investigators catalogued 164 TCR beta chains as cytomegalovirus-associated. The study carried out a later analysis of TCR beta sequences. It associated about 15,000 of them with specific HLA alleles at a false discovery rate of 0.05.

The PCR employed 60 Vbeta primers together with 13 Jbeta primers. Profiled with immunoSEQ multiplex PCR; TCRdb holds only in-frame clones, not every one. The sample has roughly 190,000 clones, around 84% seen once. This receptor was identified in a woman aged 18-29 years in good health and CMV-seronegative. Material: PBMCs.

The DNA for the CDR3 is TGTGCCAGCAGTTTAGTGGTAGCGGGTTACAATGAGCAGTTCTTC. Protein: CASSLVVAGYNEQFF. The V call is TRBV28, the J call TRBJ2-1, with 7 bases fitting TRBD2. The CDR3 has 15 residues. Germline trimming cut 2 bases from V and 4 bases from J; bases unmatched to any gene: 5. Germline CDR1 reads MDHEN; CDR2 reads SYDVKM.